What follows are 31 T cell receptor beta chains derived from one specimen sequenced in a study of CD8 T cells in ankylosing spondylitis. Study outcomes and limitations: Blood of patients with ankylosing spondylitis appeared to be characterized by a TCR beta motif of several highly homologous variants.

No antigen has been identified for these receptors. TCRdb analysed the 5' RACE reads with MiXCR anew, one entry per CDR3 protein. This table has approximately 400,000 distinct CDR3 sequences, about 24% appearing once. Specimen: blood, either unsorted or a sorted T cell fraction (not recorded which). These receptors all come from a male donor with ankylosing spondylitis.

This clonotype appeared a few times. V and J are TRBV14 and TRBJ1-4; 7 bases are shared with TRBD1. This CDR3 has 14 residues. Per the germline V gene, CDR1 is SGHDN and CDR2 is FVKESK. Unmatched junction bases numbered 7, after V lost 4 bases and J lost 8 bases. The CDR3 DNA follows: TGTGCCAGCAGCCCCGACAGGGTAGGCGAAAAACTGTTTTTT. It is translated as CASSPDRVGEKLFF.

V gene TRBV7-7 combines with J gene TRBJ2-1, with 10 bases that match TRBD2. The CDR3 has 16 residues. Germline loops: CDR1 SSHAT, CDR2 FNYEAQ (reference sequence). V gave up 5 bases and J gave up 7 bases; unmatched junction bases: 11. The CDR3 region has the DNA TGTGCCAGCAGCCCGGTTGCTGTTAGCGGGAGGAATGAGCAGTTCTTC. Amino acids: CASSPVAVSGRNEQFF.

CDR3 DNA: TGTGCCAGCAGCCCAAGGGGGCCAGGGTTCGATGCGGATGAGCAGTTCTTC. Residues: CASSPRGPGFDADEQFF. This chain connects TRBV14 to TRBJ2-1; TRBD1 matches at 7 bases. The CDR3 is 17 residues long. The V gene's germline CDR1 is SGHDN and CDR2 FVKESK. J gave up 8 bases and V 4 bases, and 17 bases lay outside the gene matches.

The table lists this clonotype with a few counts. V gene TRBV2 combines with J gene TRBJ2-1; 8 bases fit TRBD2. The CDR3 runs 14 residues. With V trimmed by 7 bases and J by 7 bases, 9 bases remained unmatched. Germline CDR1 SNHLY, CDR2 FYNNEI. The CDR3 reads CASNREGRQNEQFF. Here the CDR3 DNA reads TGTGCCAGCAACCGGGAGGGCCGTCAGAATGAGCAGTTCTTC.

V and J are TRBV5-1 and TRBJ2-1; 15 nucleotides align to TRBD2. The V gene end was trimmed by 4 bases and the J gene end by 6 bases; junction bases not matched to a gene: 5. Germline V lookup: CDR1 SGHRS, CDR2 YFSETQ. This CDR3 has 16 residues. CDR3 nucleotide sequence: TGCGCCAGCAGCCCCGGGACTAGCGGGAGGTCCAATGAGCAGTTCTTC. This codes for CASSPGTSGRSNEQFF.

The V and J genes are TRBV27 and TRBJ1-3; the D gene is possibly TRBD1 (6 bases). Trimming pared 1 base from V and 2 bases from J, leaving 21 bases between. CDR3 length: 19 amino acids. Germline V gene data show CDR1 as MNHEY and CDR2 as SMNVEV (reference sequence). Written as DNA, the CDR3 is TGTGCCAGCAGTTTATTTTATGCGGAGTCAGGGGCGGCTGGAAACACCATATATTTT. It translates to CASSLFYAESGAAGNTIYF.

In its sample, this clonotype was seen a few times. In DNA, the CDR3 is TGTGCCAGCAGTTTATTTCCTTTGAAGGGCGATAGCAATCAGCCCCAGCATTTT. It translates to CASSLFPLKGDSNQPQHF. The chain has TRBV27 and TRBJ1-5; D not resolved. The CDR3 totals 18 residues. The germline V and J ends were trimmed by 1 base and 0 bases, with 16 bases remaining between them. Germline CDR1 MNHEY, CDR2 SMNVEV (reference sequence).

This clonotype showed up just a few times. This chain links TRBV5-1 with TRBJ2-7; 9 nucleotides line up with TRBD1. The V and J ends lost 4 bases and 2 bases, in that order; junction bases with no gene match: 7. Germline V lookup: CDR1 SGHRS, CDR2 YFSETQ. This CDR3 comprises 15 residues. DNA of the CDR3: TGCGCCAGCAGCAAGACAGGGGGAGACACCTACGAGCAGTACTTC. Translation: CASSKTGGDTYEQYF.

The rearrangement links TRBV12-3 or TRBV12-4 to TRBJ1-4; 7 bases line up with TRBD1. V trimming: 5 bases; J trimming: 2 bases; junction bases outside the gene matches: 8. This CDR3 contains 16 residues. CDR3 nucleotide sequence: TGTGCCAGCAGTGTAAACAGGGGTAGCACTAATGAAAAACTGTTTTTT. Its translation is CASSVNRGSTNEKLFF.

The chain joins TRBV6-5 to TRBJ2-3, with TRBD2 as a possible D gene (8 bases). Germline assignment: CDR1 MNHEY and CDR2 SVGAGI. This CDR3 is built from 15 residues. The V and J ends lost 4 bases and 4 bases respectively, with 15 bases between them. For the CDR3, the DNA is TGTGCCAGCAGTTTGGGACTAGGGGGCTCAGATACGCAGTATTTT. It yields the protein CASSLGLGGSDTQYF.

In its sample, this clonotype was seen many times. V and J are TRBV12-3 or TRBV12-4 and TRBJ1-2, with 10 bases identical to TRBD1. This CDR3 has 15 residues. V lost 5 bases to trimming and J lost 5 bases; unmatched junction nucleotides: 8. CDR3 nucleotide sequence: TGTGCCAGCAGTCCCGGGACAGGGGACCTTTATGGCTACACCTTC. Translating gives CASSPGTGDLYGYTF.

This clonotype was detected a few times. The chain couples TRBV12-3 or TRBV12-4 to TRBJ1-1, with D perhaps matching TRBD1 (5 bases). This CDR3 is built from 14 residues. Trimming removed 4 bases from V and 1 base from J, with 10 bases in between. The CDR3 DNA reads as TGTGCCAGCAGTTCCAGACAGTCGAACACTGAAGCTTTCTTT. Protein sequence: CASSSRQSNTEAFF.

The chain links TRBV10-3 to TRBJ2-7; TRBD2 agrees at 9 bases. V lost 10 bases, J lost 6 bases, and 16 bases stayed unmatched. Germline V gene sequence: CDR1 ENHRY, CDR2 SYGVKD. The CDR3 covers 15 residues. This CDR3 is CATWRGLAGDGEQYV. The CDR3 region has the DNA TGTGCCACCTGGCGGGGATTAGCGGGGGACGGCGAGCAGTACGTC.

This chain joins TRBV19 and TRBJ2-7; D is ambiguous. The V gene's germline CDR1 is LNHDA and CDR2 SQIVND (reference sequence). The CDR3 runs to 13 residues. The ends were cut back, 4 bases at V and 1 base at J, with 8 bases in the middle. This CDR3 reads CASSSGVSYEQYF. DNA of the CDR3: TGTGCCAGTAGTAGTGGGGTGTCCTACGAGCAGTACTTC. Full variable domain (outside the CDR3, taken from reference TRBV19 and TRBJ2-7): DGGITQSPKYLFRKEGQNVTLSCEQNLNHDAMYWYRQDPGQGLRLIYYSQIVNDFQKGDIAEGYSVSREKKESFPLTVTSAQKNPTAFYLCASSSGVSYEQYFGPGTRLTVT.

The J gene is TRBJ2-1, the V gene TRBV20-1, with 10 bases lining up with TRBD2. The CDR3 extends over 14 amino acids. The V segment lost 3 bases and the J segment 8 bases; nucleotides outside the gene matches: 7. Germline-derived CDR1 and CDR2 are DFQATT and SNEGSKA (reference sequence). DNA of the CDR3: TGCAGTGCTAGCAAGCTAGCGGGAGAAGATGAGCAGTTCTTC. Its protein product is CSASKLAGEDEQFF.

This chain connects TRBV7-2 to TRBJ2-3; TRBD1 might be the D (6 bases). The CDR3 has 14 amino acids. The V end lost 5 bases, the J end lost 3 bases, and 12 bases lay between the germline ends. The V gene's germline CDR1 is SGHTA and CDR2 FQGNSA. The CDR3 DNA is TGTGCCAGCAGCCGGAGACAGGAAACAGATACGCAGTATTTT. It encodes CASSRRQETDTQYF.

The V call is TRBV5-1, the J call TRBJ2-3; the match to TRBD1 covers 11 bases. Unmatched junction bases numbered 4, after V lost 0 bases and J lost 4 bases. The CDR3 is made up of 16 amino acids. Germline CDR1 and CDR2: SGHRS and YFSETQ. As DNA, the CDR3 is TGCGCCAGCAGCTTGGGAGGACAGGGGGCCGCAGATACGCAGTATTTT. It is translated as CASSLGGQGAADTQYF.

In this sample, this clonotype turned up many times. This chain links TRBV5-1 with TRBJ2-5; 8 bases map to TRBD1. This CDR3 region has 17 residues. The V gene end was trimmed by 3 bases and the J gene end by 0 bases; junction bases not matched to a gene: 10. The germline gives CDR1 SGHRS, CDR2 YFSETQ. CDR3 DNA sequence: TGCGCCAGCAGCTCCGGACAGGGAAGGGGGTACCAAGAGACCCAGTACTTC. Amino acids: CASSSGQGRGYQETQYF.

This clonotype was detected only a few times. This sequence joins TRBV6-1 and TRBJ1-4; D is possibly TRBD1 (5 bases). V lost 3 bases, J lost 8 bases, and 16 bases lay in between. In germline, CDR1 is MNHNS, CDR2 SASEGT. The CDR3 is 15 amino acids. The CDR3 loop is CASSDPGTRGEKLFF. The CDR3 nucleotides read TGTGCCAGCAGTGACCCCGGGACCCGGGGAGAAAAACTGTTTTTT.

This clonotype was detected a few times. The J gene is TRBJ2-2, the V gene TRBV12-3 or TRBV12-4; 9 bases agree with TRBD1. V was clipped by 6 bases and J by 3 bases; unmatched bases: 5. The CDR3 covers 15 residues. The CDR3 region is CASRQTGGDTGELFF. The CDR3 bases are TGTGCCAGCAGGCAGACAGGGGGGGACACCGGGGAGCTGTTTTTT.

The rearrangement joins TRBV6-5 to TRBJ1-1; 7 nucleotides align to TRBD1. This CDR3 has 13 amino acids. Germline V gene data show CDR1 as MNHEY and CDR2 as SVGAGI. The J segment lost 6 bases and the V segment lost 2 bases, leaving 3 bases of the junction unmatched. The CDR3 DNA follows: TGTGCCAGCAGTTACGGCGGGACAGCTGAAGCTTTCTTT. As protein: CASSYGGTAEAFF.

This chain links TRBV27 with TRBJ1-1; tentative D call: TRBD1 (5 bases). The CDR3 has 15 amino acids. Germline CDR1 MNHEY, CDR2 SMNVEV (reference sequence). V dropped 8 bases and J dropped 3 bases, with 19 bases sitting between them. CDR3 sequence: CASLPGTNLDTEAFF. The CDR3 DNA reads TGTGCCAGCCTACCCGGGACTAACCTTGACACTGAAGCTTTCTTT.

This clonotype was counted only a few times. Written as DNA, the CDR3 is TGTGCCAGCTACCCACCCCAGGGGGCCAAAAACATTCAGTACTTC. Its protein is CASYPPQGAKNIQYF. The chain carries TRBV2 and TRBJ2-4; possible D gene TRBD1, 6 bases. Germline V gives CDR1 SNHLY, CDR2 FYNNEI. The CDR3 totals 15 residues. Trimming cost V 8 bases and J 1 base, with 15 bases left between them.

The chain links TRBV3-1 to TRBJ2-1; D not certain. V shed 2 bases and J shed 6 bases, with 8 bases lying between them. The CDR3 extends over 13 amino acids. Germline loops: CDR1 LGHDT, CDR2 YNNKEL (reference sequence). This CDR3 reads CASSQTSSNEQFF. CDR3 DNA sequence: TGTGCCAGCAGCCAAACATCGAGCAATGAGCAGTTCTTC.

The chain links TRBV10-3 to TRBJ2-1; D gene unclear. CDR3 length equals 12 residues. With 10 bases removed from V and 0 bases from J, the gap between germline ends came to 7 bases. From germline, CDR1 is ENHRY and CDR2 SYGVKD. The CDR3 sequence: CATSNSYNEQFF. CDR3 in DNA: TGTGCCACTTCCAACTCCTACAATGAGCAGTTCTTC.

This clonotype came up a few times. DNA for the CDR3: TGTGCCAGCAGCCAGTTCGGGGAGACCCAGTACTTC. It translates to CASSQFGETQYF. The chain is built from TRBV3-1 and TRBJ2-5; D call uncertain. The germline V and J ends were trimmed by 3 bases and 5 bases, with 7 bases remaining between them. The CDR3 extends over 12 amino acids. Germline CDR1 LGHDT, CDR2 YNNKEL (reference sequence).

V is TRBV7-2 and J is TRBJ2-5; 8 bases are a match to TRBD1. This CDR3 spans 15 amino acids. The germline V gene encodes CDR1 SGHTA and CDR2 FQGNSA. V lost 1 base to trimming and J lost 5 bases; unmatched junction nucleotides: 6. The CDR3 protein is CASSLGTGIGETQYF. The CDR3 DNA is TGTGCCAGCAGCTTAGGGACAGGGATTGGGGAGACCCAGTACTTC.

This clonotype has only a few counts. CDR3 bases: TGCGCCAGCAGCCTTGTCTTAGGTGGCGAGCAGTACGTC. Translation: CASSLVLGGEQYV. The chain joins TRBV4-1 to TRBJ2-7; no clear D gene. V was cut by 4 bases and J by 6 bases, with 13 bases left in between. Per the germline V gene, CDR1 is MGHRA and CDR2 is YSYEKL. This CDR3 spans 13 amino acids.

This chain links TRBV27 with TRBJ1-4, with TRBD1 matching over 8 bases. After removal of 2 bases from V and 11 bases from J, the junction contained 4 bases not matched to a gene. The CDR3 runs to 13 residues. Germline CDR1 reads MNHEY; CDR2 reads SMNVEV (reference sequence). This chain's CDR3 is CASSLTQGAKLFF. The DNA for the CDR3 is TGTGCCAGCAGTTTAACCCAGGGGGCGAAACTGTTTTTT. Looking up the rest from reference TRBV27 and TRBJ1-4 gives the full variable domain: EAQVTQNPRYLITVTGKKLTVTCSQNMNHEYMSWYRQDPGLGLRQIYYSMNVEVTDKGDVPEGYKVSRKEKRNFPLILESPSPNQTSLYFCASSLTQGAKLFFGSGTQLSVL.

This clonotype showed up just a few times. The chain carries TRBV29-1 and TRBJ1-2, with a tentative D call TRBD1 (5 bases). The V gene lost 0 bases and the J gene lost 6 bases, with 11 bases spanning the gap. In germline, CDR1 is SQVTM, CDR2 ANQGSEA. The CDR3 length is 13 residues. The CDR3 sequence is CSVEDQRGNGYTF. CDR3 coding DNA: TGCAGCGTTGAAGATCAAAGGGGTAATGGCTACACCTTC.

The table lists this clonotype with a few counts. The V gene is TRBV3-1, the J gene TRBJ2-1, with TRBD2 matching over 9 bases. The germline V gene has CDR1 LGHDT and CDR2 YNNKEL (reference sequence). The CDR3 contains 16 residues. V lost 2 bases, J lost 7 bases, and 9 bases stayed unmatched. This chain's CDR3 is CASSQRASGTRNEQFF. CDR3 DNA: TGTGCCAGCAGCCAAAGGGCTAGCGGGACGCGGAATGAGCAGTTCTTC.